This T cell receptor (beta chain) was captured by sequencing in a study of identical twins. General observations from the study: For zero-insertion analyses, partial confounding could come from invariant MAIT and iNKT cells. Out-of-frame alpha sequences common to twins were enriched for low generation probability. A lower insertion count was a feature of abundant cord blood beta clonotypes, with no such feature in memory repertoires.

TCRdb analysed the 5' RACE reads with MiXCR anew, one entry per CDR3 protein. The table lists some 300,000 distinct CDR3 sequences, approximately 13% of them singletons. CDR3 length: 14 amino acids. Trimming left V 1 base short and J 8 bases short, with 12 bases between. CDR1 SNHLY and CDR2 FYNNEI come from the germline V gene. Each donor (without exception) was a healthy Caucasian. This clonotype occurred many times. Its antigen is currently unknown. These same records also appear under a second study, on yellow fever vaccine responses in identical twins.

The chain has TRBV2 and TRBJ2-1, with D tentatively TRBD2 (6 bases). Material: CD8+ T cells sorted from blood. The sequence derives from a young woman in good health. CDR3 bases: TGTGCCAGCAGTGAAGTGTCGGGGGAATATGAGCAGTTCTTC. This encodes CASSEVSGEYEQFF.